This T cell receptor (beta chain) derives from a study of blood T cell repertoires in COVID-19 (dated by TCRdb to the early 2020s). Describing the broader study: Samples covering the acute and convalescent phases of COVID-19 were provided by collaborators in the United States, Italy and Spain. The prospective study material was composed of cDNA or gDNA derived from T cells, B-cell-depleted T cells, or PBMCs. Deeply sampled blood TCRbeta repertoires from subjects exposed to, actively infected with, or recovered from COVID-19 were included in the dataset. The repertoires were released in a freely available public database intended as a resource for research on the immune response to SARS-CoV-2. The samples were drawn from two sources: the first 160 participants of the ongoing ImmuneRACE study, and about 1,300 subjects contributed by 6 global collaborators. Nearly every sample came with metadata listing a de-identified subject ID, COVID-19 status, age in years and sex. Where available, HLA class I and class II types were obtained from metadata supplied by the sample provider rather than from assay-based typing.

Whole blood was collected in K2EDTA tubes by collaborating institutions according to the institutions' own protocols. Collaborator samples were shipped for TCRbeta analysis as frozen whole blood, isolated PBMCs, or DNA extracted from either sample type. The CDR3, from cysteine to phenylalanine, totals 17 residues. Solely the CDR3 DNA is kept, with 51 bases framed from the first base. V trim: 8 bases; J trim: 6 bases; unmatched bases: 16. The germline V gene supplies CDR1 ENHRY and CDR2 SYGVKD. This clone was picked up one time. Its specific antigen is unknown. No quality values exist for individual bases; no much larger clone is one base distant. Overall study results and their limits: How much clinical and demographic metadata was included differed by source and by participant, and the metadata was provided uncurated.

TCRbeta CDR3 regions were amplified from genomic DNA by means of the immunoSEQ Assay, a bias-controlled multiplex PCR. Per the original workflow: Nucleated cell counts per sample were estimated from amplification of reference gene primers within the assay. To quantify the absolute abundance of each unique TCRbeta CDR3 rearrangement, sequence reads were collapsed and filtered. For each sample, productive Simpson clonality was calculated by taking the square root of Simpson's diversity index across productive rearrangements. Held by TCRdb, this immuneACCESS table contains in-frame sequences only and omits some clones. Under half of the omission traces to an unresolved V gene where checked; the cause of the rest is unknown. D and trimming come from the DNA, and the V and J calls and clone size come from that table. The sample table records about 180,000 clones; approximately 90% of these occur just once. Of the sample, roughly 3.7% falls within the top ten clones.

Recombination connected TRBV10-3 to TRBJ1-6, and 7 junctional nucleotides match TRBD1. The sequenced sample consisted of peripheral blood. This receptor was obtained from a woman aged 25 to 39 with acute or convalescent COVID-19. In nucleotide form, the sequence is TGTGCCATCTCCGAGTCGCGCCGGGACAGCCCTAATTCACCCCTCCACTTT. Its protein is CAISESRRDSPNSPLHF.